This TCR beta chain derives from a study of T cell repertoires in cytomegalovirus infection. On the study more broadly: Public TCR beta signature analysis indicated the presence of both CMV infection and matching HLA type. Study-wide findings and caveats: The study found HLA-C-restricted CMV-specific TCR beta clonotypes dominating the ex vivo response. Using cumulative public TCR beta family frequency, the authors identified those who carried CMV together with the relevant HLA.

Points on this clonotype: Its specificity is unknown.

TCRdb called the reads again in MiXCR, with one record for every CDR3 protein. This table has 400,000 to 600,000 distinct CDR3 sequences, roughly 43% appearing once. This material consisted of cultured PBMCs, taken from culture after CMV antigen stimulation. This TCR was recovered from a human donor in good health (CMV status not recorded). Some clones in this sample may be carry-over from other donors' samples.

CDR3 in DNA: TGTGCCAGCAGCTTAAGGACTAGCGGTTCAATGAACACCGGGGAGCTGTTTTTT. As protein: CASSLRTSGSMNTGELFF. This chain connects TRBV7-2 to TRBJ2-2, with TRBD2 identical over 10 bases. Germline CDR1 is SGHTA and CDR2 is FQGNSA. V dropped 2 bases and J dropped 1; count of bases not matched to a gene: 7. The CDR3 runs 18 residues.